This T cell receptor (beta chain) comes out of a study of cytomegalovirus exposure and HLA in healthy donors. In germline, CDR1 is MNHNS, CDR2 SASEGT. The CDR3 spans 17 residues. V lost 2 bases to trimming and J lost 4 bases, with 15 bases between them. Amplification used 60 Vbeta primers and 13 Jbeta primers. Here immunoSEQ multiplex PCR was the method, and the copy in TCRdb shows in-frame clones only, minus some. The repertoire consists of about 140,000 clones, with more than 70% occurring once and the leading ten covering 2.4%. The study, taken as a whole, reports: In a later analysis, approximately 15,000 TCR beta sequences were associated with HLA alleles at 0.05 false discovery rate. The authors listed some 150 TCR beta chains as cytomegalovirus-associated. Usually a TCR sequence was rare, but some public TCRs were found in many donors.

With respect to this clone: Its target is unknown.

Sequencing was performed on PBMCs. The TCR comes from a man aged 50 to 59 in good health and CMV-seronegative. J is TRBJ2-6 and V is TRBV6-1; D gene unclear. The DNA of the CDR3 is TGTGCCAGCAGTGAATGGTGGAGAGCCTACGGGGCCAACGTCCTGACTTTC. It is translated as CASSEWWRAYGANVLTF.